Below, 25 T cell receptor beta chains from the same sample are listed, as sequenced in a study of Graves' ophthalmopathy and Graves' hyperthyroidism (dated by TCRdb to the late 2010s). Sequencing was carried out with an Illumina HiSeq 2000. For repertoire sequencing, TCR beta CDR3 regions were amplified from RNA transcripts. A first-round RT-PCR used HTBI primers with the Qiagen OneStep RT-PCR kit, followed by a second-round multiplex PCR, size selection and purification. TCRdb reanalyzed the raw reads on its own, using fastp at Q25 for trimming and MiXCR for clone calling, and kept in-frame beta chains. Identical CDR3 proteins give one entry, which carries the most common genes and DNA. The table for this sample lists around 1,000,000 distinct CDR3 sequences; about two fifths of them were counted only once. The ten largest account for over 8.5% of the sample. The material sequenced was peripheral blood or thyroid tissue (not recorded which). The receptors were sampled from an adult man with Graves' hyperthyroidism.

This clonotype was counted many times. The chain couples TRBV7-9 to TRBJ1-2; no clear D gene. The CDR3 runs 13 residues. The V end was cut by 2 bases, the J end by 7 bases, with 11 bases between. Per germline, CDR1 SEHNR and CDR2 FQNEAQ (reference sequence). The CDR3 is CASSLKGMAGYTF. DNA for the CDR3: TGTGCCAGCAGCTTAAAAGGGATGGCTGGCTACACCTTC. Drawing the rest from reference TRBV7-9 and TRBJ1-2, the complete variable domain is DTGVSQNPRHKITKRGQNVTFRCDPISEHNRLYWYRQTLGQGPEFLTYFQNEAQLEKSRLLSDRFSAERPKGSFSTLEIQRTEQGDSAMYLCASSLKGMAGYTFGSGTRLTVV.

This rearrangement joins TRBV14 to TRBJ1-2; TRBD1 might be the D (5 bases). The CDR3 totals 15 residues. Germline values: CDR1 SGHDN, CDR2 FVKESK. V dropped 5 bases and J dropped 4 bases, with 17 bases sitting between them. The CDR3 DNA sequence: TGTGCCAGCAGCGATACGGCGGGGGAAGGCTATGGCTACACCTTC. Translation: CASSDTAGEGYGYTF.

This clonotype has a count of ten or more. This chain uses TRBV20-1 with TRBJ1-1; no reliable D call. This CDR3 comprises 12 residues. Between the trimmed V and J ends, which lost 3 bases and 6 bases, there was a span of 11 bases. Germline CDR1 DFQATT, CDR2 SNEGSKA (reference sequence). CDR3 residues: CSASLMGSEAFF. The DNA for the CDR3 is TGCAGTGCTAGTCTAATGGGATCTGAAGCTTTCTTT.

The chain is built from TRBV7-9 and TRBJ1-4, with a weak D call TRBD1 (5 bases). Germline CDR1 reads SEHNR; CDR2 reads FQNEAQ (reference sequence). The CDR3 totals 12 residues. V was shortened by 5 bases and J by 10 bases, with 11 bases between the two germline ends. The CDR3 sequence is CASSTLGGKLFF. The DNA of the CDR3 is TGTGCCAGCAGCACTTTGGGGGGAAAACTGTTTTTT. The full variable domain, rest sourced from reference TRBV7-9 and TRBJ1-4, is DTGVSQNPRHKITKRGQNVTFRCDPISEHNRLYWYRQTLGQGPEFLTYFQNEAQLEKSRLLSDRFSAERPKGSFSTLEIQRTEQGDSAMYLCASSTLGGKLFFGSGTQLSVL.

This clonotype showed up many times. The chain combines TRBV11-2 with TRBJ1-1; 10 bases agree with TRBD1. J gave up 4 bases and V 5 bases, and 4 bases lay outside the gene matches. In germline, CDR1 is SGHAT, CDR2 FQNNGV. This CDR3 has 14 amino acids. The CDR3 DNA reads TGTGCCAGCAGCCCCGGGACAGGGGTCACTGAAGCTTTCTTT. It is translated as CASSPGTGVTEAFF. Supplemented by reference TRBV11-2 and TRBJ1-1, the full variable domain reads EAGVAQSPRYKIIEKRQSVAFWCNPISGHATLYWYQQILGQGPKLLIQFQNNGVVDDSQLPKDRFSAERLKGVDSTLKIQPAKLEDSAVYLCASSPGTGVTEAFFGQGTRLTVV.

This rearrangement joins TRBV7-2 to TRBJ1-5; the D gene is possibly TRBD1 (6 bases). V gave up 5 bases and J gave up 5 bases, with 13 bases separating them. Germline V gene sequence: CDR1 SGHTA, CDR2 FQGNSA. CDR3 length: 14 amino acids. Written as DNA, the CDR3 is TGTGCCAGCAGCAATGGGGGGACACATCAGCCCCAGCATTTT. Its protein product is CASSNGGTHQPQHF.

This clonotype was recorded at least ten times. The CDR3 nucleotides are TGTGCCAGCAGTTTGACAGGGTCTATCCTCCACTTT. Its translation is CASSLTGSILHF. The V call is TRBV12-3 or TRBV12-4, the J call TRBJ1-6, with 7 bases aligning to TRBD1. The CDR3 contains 12 residues. V was clipped by 3 bases and J by 15 bases; unmatched bases: 5.

As concerns this clonotype: An end of the junction differs from the germline gene, which may be a read error. The chain joins TRBV7-8 to TRBJ2-2; D remains unclear. Germline V gives CDR1 SGHVS, CDR2 FQNEAQ. The CDR3 runs 16 residues. The CDR3 here is CASSQRAHMSTGELFF. In DNA, the CDR3 is TGCGCCAGCAGCCAACGGGCCCACATGAGCACCGGGGAGCTGTTTTTT.

This chain links TRBV6-6 with TRBJ2-6; D call uncertain. The CDR3 contains 14 residues. The V and J ends lost 5 bases and 4 bases respectively, with 9 bases between them. The germline V gene has CDR1 MNHNY and CDR2 SVGAGI (reference sequence). CDR3 bases: TGTGCCAGCAGTACCCAAAGAGGGGCCAACGTCCTGACTTTC. Amino acid sequence: CASSTQRGANVLTF.

The rearrangement links TRBV12-3 or TRBV12-4 to TRBJ1-4; D gene uncertain. V was shortened by 2 bases and J by 4 bases, with 8 bases between the two germline ends. The CDR3 spans 14 residues. The CDR3 bases are TGTGCCAGCAGTTTAAGGCAGCTTAATGAAAAACTGTTTTTT. It is translated as CASSLRQLNEKLFF.

The chain has TRBV10-2 and TRBJ2-7; 7 bases align to TRBD1. From germline, CDR1 is WSHSY and CDR2 SAAADI. V dropped 3 bases and J dropped 2; count of bases not matched to a gene: 7. This CDR3 is 15 amino acids long. CDR3 nucleotides: TGCGCCAGCAGTGACTCCGGACAGGTAGCCTACGAGCAGTACTTC. The encoded protein is CASSDSGQVAYEQYF.

This clonotype was picked up a small number of times. The genes are TRBV28 and TRBJ1-2; D is perhaps TRBD1 (6 bases). Germline V gives CDR1 MDHEN, CDR2 SYDVKM. The CDR3 is made up of 12 amino acids. Between the trimmed V and J ends, which lost 7 bases and 8 bases, there was a span of 14 bases. CDR3 nucleotides: TGTGCCAGCATCCGGGGGGCGGGCGGCTACACCTTC. This codes for CASIRGAGGYTF.

The J gene is TRBJ2-7, the V gene TRBV19, with a weak D call TRBD1 (6 bases). The CDR3 runs to 13 residues. Germline V CDR1 and CDR2: LNHDA, SQIVND (reference sequence). V shed 9 bases and J shed 5 bases, with 17 bases lying between them. CDR3 protein: CASSQGTRNEQYF. The CDR3 DNA is TGTGCCAGCTCCCAGGGGACCCGGAACGAGCAGTACTTC.

Ten or more counts support this clonotype. The chain has TRBV4-3 and TRBJ1-1; no clear D gene. The V gene's germline CDR1 is LGHNA and CDR2 YSLEER. The CDR3 is 15 residues long. Deletions cut 1 base from V and 4 bases from J, with 13 bases between. The CDR3 region is CASSQVVRSGTEAFF. The DNA of the CDR3 is TGCGCCAGCAGCCAAGTCGTAAGGTCGGGCACTGAAGCTTTCTTT.

CDR3 in amino acids: CASRGGLAGTTDTQYF. In nucleotides, the CDR3 is TGCGCCAGCAGGGGAGGACTAGCGGGGACCACAGATACGCAGTATTTT. The chain links TRBV5-1 to TRBJ2-3; TRBD2 agrees at 12 bases. This CDR3 has 16 amino acids. J was trimmed by 2 bases and V by 5 bases; bases with no gene match: 6. Germline values: CDR1 SGHRS, CDR2 YFSETQ.

There are a few counts of this clonotype. CDR3: CASSSPHQGVYEQYF. As DNA, the CDR3 is TGTGCCAGCAGTTCCCCTCACCAGGGTGTATACGAGCAGTACTTC. The V gene is TRBV12-3 or TRBV12-4, the J gene TRBJ2-7; perhaps TRBD1 as D (5 bases). CDR3 length: 15 amino acids. The V end lost 4 bases, the J end lost 4 bases, and 17 bases lay between the germline ends.

This clonotype was seen many times. The genes are TRBV5-1 and TRBJ1-1; D is unresolved. This CDR3 contains 16 residues. Trimming stripped 0 bases from V and 1 base from J, with 13 bases between. Looked up from germline, CDR1 is SGHRS and CDR2 is YFSETQ. The CDR3 is CASSLGTGGPNTEAFF. The CDR3 DNA reads as TGCGCCAGCAGCTTGGGAACTGGAGGTCCGAACACTGAAGCTTTCTTT.

The chain joins TRBV7-2 to TRBJ2-5; a weak D match, TRBD2 (6 bases). Germline-derived CDR1 and CDR2 are SGHTA and FQGNSA. The CDR3 runs to 14 residues. V lost 9 bases and J 3 bases, leaving 17 bases between the germline ends. CDR3 protein: CARSLGTVKETQYF. In nucleotides, the CDR3 is TGTGCCAGGAGCCTTGGGACTGTGAAAGAGACCCAGTACTTC.

This clonotype was recorded many times. Germline and junction disagree at one end, which may indicate a read error. The CDR3 spells CASSLGEDSPLHF. CDR3 nucleotides: TGCGCCAGCAGCTTGGGGGAGGATTCACCCCTCCACTTT. The chain is built from TRBV7-9 and TRBJ1-6, with D perhaps matching TRBD1 (5 bases). This CDR3 has 13 residues. The germline gives CDR1 SEHNR, CDR2 FQNEAQ (reference sequence).

V usage is TRBV11-2 and J usage is TRBJ2-5; 8 positions agree with TRBD1. Trimming at V came to 6 bases and at J to 5 bases, leaving 8 bases not matched to a gene. The CDR3 covers 14 residues. Germline lookup yields CDR1 SGHAT and CDR2 FQNNGV. CDR3 bases: TGTGCCAGCAGGCCAGGGGGCTTCACTGAGACCCAGTACTTC. Protein: CASRPGGFTETQYF.

The V call is TRBV30, the J call TRBJ1-2; D gene unclear. V dropped 2 bases and J dropped 7 bases, with 8 bases sitting between them. The CDR3 covers 11 residues. Germline CDR1 is GTSNPN and CDR2 is SVGIG (reference sequence). CDR3 sequence reads: CAWSPGPGYTF. Written as DNA, the CDR3 is TGTGCCTGGAGTCCCGGACCTGGCTACACCTTC.

This clonotype was observed a handful of times. This sequence joins TRBV10-3 and TRBJ1-6; D may be TRBD1 (5 bases). The CDR3 is 15 residues long. Germline CDR1 reads ENHRY; CDR2 reads SYGVKD. Between the trimmed V and J ends, which lost 10 bases and 4 bases, there was a span of 17 bases. CDR3 sequence reads: CASSRTGRYNSPLHF. DNA of the CDR3: TGTGCCAGCAGCCGAACGGGACGGTATAATTCACCCCTCCACTTT.

The sample holds many counts of this clonotype. The genes are TRBV14 and TRBJ1-1; no reliable D call. Germline CDR1 SGHDN, CDR2 FVKESK. Trimming removed 0 bases at V and 2 bases at J, with 10 bases between. This CDR3 has 15 residues. CDR3 nucleotide sequence: TGTGCCAGCAGCCAAGAACTTTTGCGCAACACTGAAGCTTTCTTT. Amino acids: CASSQELLRNTEAFF.

Of note for this clonotype: A much bigger clone sits one base away, suggesting this may be a read error. Here the CDR3 omits its conserved ending phenylalanine or tryptophan, so a read error is the likely source. This rearrangement joins TRBV19 to TRBJ2-7; 7 nucleotides align to TRBD1. The CDR3 spans 14 residues. Germline V lookup: CDR1 LNHDA, CDR2 SQIVND (reference sequence). J lost 4 bases, V lost 1 base, and 4 bases had no gene match. DNA of the CDR3: TGTGCCAGTAGTATAGGGACAGGAGAATACGAGCAGTACCTC. Protein sequence: CASSIGTGEYEQYL.

This clonotype has at least ten counts. The chain recombines TRBV29-1 with TRBJ1-2; D is ambiguous. The ends were cut back, 6 bases at V and 5 bases at J, with 13 bases in the middle. This CDR3 region has 12 residues. Per germline, CDR1 SQVTM and CDR2 ANQGSEA. Here the CDR3 reads CSVQWVGYGYTF. Here the CDR3 DNA reads TGCAGCGTCCAATGGGTGGGGTATGGCTACACCTTC.